This TCR beta chain was identified in a study of blood T cell repertoires in COVID-19. Only in-frame clones appear in the TCRdb table, and some are missing; sequencing was by immunoSEQ multiplex PCR. The sample carries roughly 14,000 clones, approximately 80% recorded once. This clone was picked up a small number of times. Deletions cut 3 bases from V and 3 bases from J, with 6 bases between. The CDR3 is 12 amino acids. The germline V gene has CDR1 MNHEY and CDR2 SVGEGT. The chain couples TRBV6-2 or TRBV6-3 to TRBJ2-7, with D uncertain. Sequencing was done on a sample of peripheral blood. The receptor comes from a man between 40 and 49 years old with active or convalescent COVID-19. CDR3 coding DNA: TGTGCCAGCAGTTATTACAGCTACGAGCAGTACTTC. This codes for CASSYYSYEQYF.